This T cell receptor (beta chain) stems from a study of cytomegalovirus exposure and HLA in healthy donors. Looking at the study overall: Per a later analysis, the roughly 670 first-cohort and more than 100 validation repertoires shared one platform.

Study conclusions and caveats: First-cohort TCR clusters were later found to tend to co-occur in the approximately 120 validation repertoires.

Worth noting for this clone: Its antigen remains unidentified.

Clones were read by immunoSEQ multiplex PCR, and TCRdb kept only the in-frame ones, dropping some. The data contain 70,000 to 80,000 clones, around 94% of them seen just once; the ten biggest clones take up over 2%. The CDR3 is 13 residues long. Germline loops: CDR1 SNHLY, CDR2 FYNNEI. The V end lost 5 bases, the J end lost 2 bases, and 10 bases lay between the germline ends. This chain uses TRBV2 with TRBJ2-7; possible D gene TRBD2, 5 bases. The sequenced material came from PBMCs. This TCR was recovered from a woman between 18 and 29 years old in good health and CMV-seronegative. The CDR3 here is CASSIASPYEQYF. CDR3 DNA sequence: TGTGCCAGCAGTATAGCGTCACCCTACGAGCAGTACTTC.